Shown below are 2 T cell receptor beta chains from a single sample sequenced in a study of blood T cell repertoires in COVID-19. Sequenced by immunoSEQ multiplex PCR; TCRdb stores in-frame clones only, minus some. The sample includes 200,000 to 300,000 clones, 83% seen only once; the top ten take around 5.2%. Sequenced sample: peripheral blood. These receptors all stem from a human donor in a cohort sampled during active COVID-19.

The CDR3 DNA is TGTGCCAGCAGCTTAGCCGCTAGCGGGAGGGTTGGGGCCAACGTCCTGACTTTC. Residues: CASSLAASGRVGANVLTF. This chain joins TRBV7-2 and TRBJ2-6; TRBD2 matches 12 bases. Germline CDR1 is SGHTA and CDR2 is FQGNSA. The trim removed 0 bases at V and 3 bases at J, leaving 3 bases unmatched. The length of the CDR3 is 18 residues.

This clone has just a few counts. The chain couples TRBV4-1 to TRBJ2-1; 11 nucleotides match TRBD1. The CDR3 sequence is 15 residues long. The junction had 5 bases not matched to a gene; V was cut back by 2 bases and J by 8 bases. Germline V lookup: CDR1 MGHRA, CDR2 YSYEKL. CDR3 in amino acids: CASSQPGQGVYEQFF. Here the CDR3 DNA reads TGCGCCAGCAGCCAACCGGGACAGGGGGTCTATGAGCAGTTCTTC.